A selection of T cell receptor beta chains follows, all from one sample in a study of siplizumab effects on memory and regulatory T cells. The protocol was immunoSEQ multiplex PCR, while the TCRdb copy is restricted to in-frame clones and leaves out a portion. The sample has 100,000 to 120,000 clones, roughly 89% seen once. The sequencing sample was made of CD4+ T cells sorted from blood. The source of these receptors is a human donor in good health. CDR3s include the opening cysteine and the closing phenylalanine or tryptophan. D genes are given only for firm matches. Only part of the rows carry a size: once, few, many, or a class if the clone is expanded.

j_call v_call clone_size d_call cdr3_nt cdr3_aa
TRBJ2-7 TRBV23-1 - - TGCGCCAGCAGTCAATTTAGAGGGTCCATCTACGAGCAGTACTTC CASSQFRGSIYEQYF
TRBJ2-1 TRBV19 few TRBD2 TGTGCCAGTAGTATTTCTAGCGGGAGGGCTAGCTCCTACAATGAGCAGTTCTTC CASSISSGRASSYNEQFF
TRBJ1-2 TRBV10-3 - - TGTGCCATCAGTGAGTCAGGGCAGGGATATGGCTACACCTTC CAISESGQGYGYTF
TRBJ2-5 TRBV6-5 - - TGTGCCAGCAGTATCCAGGAGACCCAGTACTTC CASSIQETQYF
TRBJ2-7 TRBV15 - - TGTGCCACCAGCGGGGGAATCGGGTCCACACCCTACGAGCAGTACTTC CATSGGIGSTPYEQYF
TRBJ1-2 TRBV28 - - TGTGCGAGCGGGTACCGCAACTATGGCTACACCTTC CASGYRNYGYTF
TRBJ1-6 TRBV5-4 - - TGTGCCAGCAGCTTTGGGCGGGGGAGTTCACCCCTCCACTTT CASSFGRGSSPLHF
TRBJ1-2 TRBV23-1 - - TGCGCCAGCGGCGGGAATGGGGACACCTTC CASGGNGDTF
TRBJ2-5 TRBV4-1 - TRBD2 TGCGCCAGCAGCCCGGGAGGAATGGTTATCGGGGAGACCCAGTACTTC CASSPGGMVIGETQYF
TRBJ1-2 TRBV5-1 - TRBD1 TGCGCCAGCAGCTTGGCCTCAGACAGGGTCTATGGCTACACCTTC CASSLASDRVYGYTF
TRBJ1-5 TRBV7-2 few TRBD1 TGTGCCAGCAGCTTTACAGGGGTTCAGCCCCAGCATTTT CASSFTGVQPQHF
TRBJ2-5 TRBV7-7 - - TGTGCCAGCAGCCCATTCGGATTCCAAGAGACCCAGTACTTC CASSPFGFQETQYF
TRBJ1-2 TRBV4-2 - TRBD1 TGTGCCAGCAGCAAGGAGGGACAGTTCTATGGCTACACCTTC CASSKEGQFYGYTF
TRBJ1-1 TRBV29-1 - - TGCAGCCCCCTCAAGACAGGGAACACTGAAGCTTTCTTT CSPLKTGNTEAFF
TRBJ2-6 TRBV7-9 - - TGTGCCAGCAGCCCCCAAGTCTCTGGGGCCAACGTCCTGACTTTC CASSPQVSGANVLTF
TRBJ2-7 TRBV6-5 once TRBD1 TGTGCCAGCAGTTACGAGGGGACAGGGGGGTACGAGCAGTACTTC CASSYEGTGGYEQYF
TRBJ2-1 TRBV7-9 - - TGTGCCAGCAGCCCGGGGAATGAGCAGTTCTTC CASSPGNEQFF
TRBJ2-5 TRBV5-4 - TRBD2 TGTGCCAGCAGCTTAAAACAGCGCGGGGGGGCCGCGGAGACCCAGTACTTC CASSLKQRGGAAETQYF
TRBJ1-2 TRBV29-1 - - TGCAGCGTGTCGCCTATAAAGGGCTCTTCGTATGGCTACACCTTC CSVSPIKGSSYGYTF
TRBJ2-7 TRBV11-2 few TRBD2 TGTGCCAGCAATAGCGGGAACTACGAGCAGTACTTC CASNSGNYEQYF
TRBJ2-7 TRBV7-2 - - TGTGCCAGCAGCTTATGGGACACCGCCACCTACGAGCAGTACTTC CASSLWDTATYEQYF
TRBJ2-3 TRBV7-9 - - TGTGCCAGCAGTCCCCCGGGGGCTAGCGCAGACTTTGCAGTGGATACGCAGTATTTT CASSPPGASADFAVDTQYF
TRBJ2-7 TRBV5-1 - - TGCGCCAGCAGCTTGGTGGCAGCCTACGAGCAGTACTTC CASSLVAAYEQYF
TRBJ2-1 TRBV9 once - TGTGCCGGGGCGCAGGGCCCGCGCAATGAGCAGTTCTTC CAGAQGPRNEQFF
TRBJ2-2 TRBV6-5 - TRBD2 TGTGCCAGCAGACTCGGGACTATACTCACCGGGGAGCTGTTTTTT CASRLGTILTGELFF
TRBJ2-3 TRBV19 - - TGTGCCAGTAGTAACGGTCCAGATACGCAGTATTTT CASSNGPDTQYF
TRBJ2-2 TRBV5-4 - TRBD1 TGTGCCAGCAGGTACAGGGGCCAGGGGGAGCTGTTTTTT CASRYRGQGELFF
TRBJ1-2 TRBV6-5 - - TGTGCCAGCAGTTACAACAGCATCGGATACGGCTACACCTTC CASSYNSIGYGYTF
TRBJ2-3 TRBV11-2 - TRBD1 TGTGCCAGCAGCTTAGCCGGACAGGGGGCGCTTTTGCCGCAGTATTTT CASSLAGQGALLPQYF
TRBJ1-1 TRBV5-7 - - TGTGCCAGCAGCTTGTGGCCGGGGGGGGAAGCTTTCTTT CASSLWPGGEAFF
TRBJ2-5 TRBV7-2 - - TGTGCCAGCAGCTCGCGACAGAGAGAGACCCAGTACTTC CASSSRQRETQYF
TRBJ2-5 TRBV11-2 - TRBD2 TGTGCCAGCAGCTTTGCGGGGGAAGAGACCCAGTACTTC CASSFAGEETQYF
TRBJ1-2 TRBV9 - TRBD1 TGTGCCAGCAGCACCAGAGGGGGCGCAGACTATGGCTACACCTTC CASSTRGGADYGYTF
TRBJ2-1 TRBV9 few TRBD1 TGTGCCAGCAGCCCTCCACGGGGGACAGGGGCCGACCCTGAGCAGTTCTTC CASSPPRGTGADPEQFF
TRBJ1-2 TRBV14 - - TGTGCCAGCAGCCCGGGACCAGGGGACCTGAATAACTATGGCTACACCTTC CASSPGPGDLNNYGYTF
TRBJ2-3 TRBV7-2 - TRBD1 TGTGCCAGCAGCCACGACAGGGGAAGCACAGATACGCAGTATTTT CASSHDRGSTDTQYF
TRBJ2-7 TRBV28 - TRBD2 TGTGCCAGCAGTTTCGAGAGCACCGGACTAGCGGTTTCCTACGAGCAGTACTTC CASSFESTGLAVSYEQYF
TRBJ1-1 TRBV6-5 - TRBD1 TGTGCCAGCAGTTACTCGACGTGGGACAGGGGCTCTGAAGCTTTCTTT CASSYSTWDRGSEAFF
TRBJ1-2 TRBV5-6 - - TGTGCCAGCAGCTTGGTCAGGGCAGATGGCTACACCTTC CASSLVRADGYTF
TRBJ2-5 TRBV5-1 - TRBD2 TGCGCCAGCAGGATGACTAGCGGGTCTCAAGAGACCCAGTACTTC CASRMTSGSQETQYF
TRBJ2-3 TRBV19 - TRBD1 TGTGCCAGTAGTAGGACAGGTAGCACAGATACGCAGTATTTT CASSRTGSTDTQYF
TRBJ1-6 TRBV28 - - TGTGCCAGCAGTTCCGGGGGGGGGCCCAATTCACCCCTCCACTTT CASSSGGGPNSPLHF
TRBJ2-3 TRBV6-5 - - TGTGCCAGCAGGGCTAGCACAGATACGCAGTATTTT CASRASTDTQYF
TRBJ2-7 TRBV7-9 - TRBD2 TGTGCCAGCAGCCTTGGGACTAGCGGATCCTACGAGCAGTACTTC CASSLGTSGSYEQYF
TRBJ2-7 TRBV5-1 - - TGCGCCGGAGGGGGGGCGCACCACGGACAGTACTACGAGCAGTACTTC CAGGGAHHGQYYEQYF
TRBJ1-1 TRBV30 few - TGTGCCTGGAGTGTAGGGATTGAAGCTTTCTTT CAWSVGIEAFF
TRBJ2-3 TRBV9 - - TGTGCCAGCAGCCCTCGTGCGGAGTACACAGATACGCAGTATTTT CASSPRAEYTDTQYF
TRBJ1-2 TRBV7-9 - - TGTGCCAGCAGCCGGGGCCAGAACTATGGCTACACCTTC CASSRGQNYGYTF
TRBJ2-2 TRBV19 - TRBD1 TGTGCCAGTAGTTACAGGGGCGAGACCGGGGAGCTGTTTTTT CASSYRGETGELFF
TRBJ1-5 TRBV23-1 once - TGCGCCAGACCCCTATCGGGGGGCTCGGGCAATCAGCCCCAGCATTTT CARPLSGGSGNQPQHF